Listed below are T cell receptor beta chains from one sample, sequenced in a study of cytomegalovirus exposure and HLA in healthy donors. Some clones are missing from TCRdb's copy, which holds only in-frame ones; the method was immunoSEQ multiplex PCR. The data show 80,000 to 100,000 clones, roughly 88% seen once. Sequenced material: PBMCs. Receptor source: a man aged 25 to 45 in good health and CMV-seronegative. The CDR3 runs from the conserved cysteine through the conserved F or W. The order of the fields is CDR3 length, J gene, V gene, CDR3 protein.

15 TRBJ1-2 TRBV2 CASSQNRGANYGYTF
15 TRBJ1-3 TRBV30 CAWSTGTIPGNTIYF
15 NA TRBV30 CAWSPGQGARYEQYF
15 TRBJ2-1 TRBV5-1 CASSTPGSRSDEQFF
16 TRBJ2-1 TRBV9 CASSVVGASSYNEQFF
14 TRBJ1-6 TRBV5-4 CASSRMTENSPLHF
13 TRBJ2-5 TRBV11-3 CASSFQGGETQYF
12 TRBJ1-2 TRBV19 CASSLQGYGYTF
16 TRBJ1-1 TRBV6-5 CASSYYRPGQSTEAFF
15 TRBJ2-7 TRBV4-2 CASSQETSGSYEQYF
16 TRBJ2-7 TRBV10-3 CAISHPQGPRSYEQYF
12 TRBJ2-1 TRBV5-5 CASSYQTGEQFF
11 TRBJ2-1 TRBV27 CASSQRGEQFF
12 TRBJ1-5 TRBV13 CASSTGSQPQHF
16 TRBJ2-7 TRBV28 CASSNLDPGQIYEQYF
15 TRBJ1-1 TRBV6-5 CASSSGGEMNTEAFF
17 TRBJ2-2 TRBV5-6 CASSLAGAGGPVGELFF
15 TRBJ1-2 TRBV6-5 CASSYSPQGHYGYTF
16 TRBJ2-3 TRBV30 CAWSGTQTSGRDTQYF
17 TRBJ2-3 TRBV10-2 CASGLSLAGARTDTQYF
17 TRBJ1-1 TRBV4-2 CASSSPQRGGAPTEAFF
15 TRBJ2-1 TRBV6-1 CASSEGGTGLNEQFF
14 TRBJ1-2 TRBV6-1 CASSELRFEDGYTF
13 TRBJ2-4 TRBV11-3 CASSRQSGNIQYF
14 TRBJ2-7 TRBV19 CASSVGRGPHEQYF
13 TRBJ2-7 TRBV7-7 CASSLAYSNEQYF
14 TRBJ1-6 TRBV6-5 CASSYWQRDSPLHF
15 TRBJ2-5 TRBV5-6 CASSRGLAGQETQYF
19 TRBJ1-2 TRBV5-4 CASSPIRGGPTTPNYGYTF
14 TRBJ1-2 TRBV5-8 CASSQNTGSPGYTF
15 TRBJ1-4 TRBV14 CASSQVAGINEKLFF
15 TRBJ1-4 TRBV11-2 CASSPWDRGLGKLFF
14 TRBJ2-5 TRBV15 CATSRDRVGETQYF
17 TRBJ1-2 TRBV27 CASSLSASTGRDYGYTF
15 TRBJ2-7 TRBV27 CASSLFSGGSYEQYF
14 TRBJ1-5 TRBV6-5 CASSYSPGYQPQHF
16 TRBJ1-5 TRBV7-8 CASFRDRGPGNQPQHF
16 TRBJ2-1 TRBV5-1 CASSPREHSSYNEQFF
17 TRBJ1-5 TRBV7-2 CASSPKITDAFRVPQHF
15 TRBJ1-2 TRBV4-2 CASSQDSGKDGGYTF
14 TRBJ2-7 TRBV6-5 CASSGEWGSYEQYF
13 TRBJ2-7 TRBV27 CASSWGQWGEQYF
13 TRBJ1-5 TRBV6-6 CASSLNSNQPQHF
16 TRBJ2-1 TRBV7-7 CASSLSVAGPYNEQFF
16 TRBJ1-5 TRBV27 CASRLTGGALNQPQHF
14 TRBJ1-5 TRBV2 CASSPERGFQPQHF
13 TRBJ2-2 TRBV7-6 CASSGTNTGELFF
13 TRBJ2-7 TRBV7-2 CASSQGRGYEQYF
16 TRBJ2-1 TRBV5-4 CASSQSSGGAGNEQFF
15 TRBJ2-1 TRBV7-2 CASSYTSTESNEQFF
14 TRBJ1-1 TRBV18 CASSPGQGNTEAFF
12 TRBJ2-7 TRBV27 CASRKGGYEQYF
14 TRBJ2-4 TRBV27 CASKRGQGKNIQYF
15 TRBJ1-2 TRBV27 CASSQNRIDNYGYTF
16 TRBJ2-2 TRBV5-1 CASSSGQGANTGELFF